These 15 T cell receptor beta chains were all obtained from the same sample, sequenced in a study of blood T cells in healthy people across ages. A second PCR, run for roughly 7 to 11 cycles, used a sample-barcoded 5' primer plus a J-beta primer mix. TCRdb passed the 5' RACE reads through MiXCR, listing each CDR3 protein once. The sample includes 1,800,000 or so distinct CDR3 sequences, approximately 40% of them seen just once. Sample: blood. The receptors stem from a human donor in good health.

V is TRBV11-3 and J is TRBJ2-1; perhaps D is TRBD1 or TRBD2 (5 bases each). CDR1 is SGHNT and CDR2 is YENEEA in the germline V gene. CDR3 length: 15 amino acids. The V and J ends lost 4 bases and 7 bases respectively, with 17 bases between them. This CDR3 reads CASSSRAPPGNEQFF. In DNA form, the CDR3 reads TGTGCCAGCAGCTCCAGGGCACCCCCGGGGAATGAGCAGTTCTTC.

This chain joins TRBV5-1 and TRBJ2-5; TRBD2 matches at 9 bases. CDR1 is SGHRS and CDR2 is YFSETQ in the germline V gene. This CDR3 region has 15 residues. V shed 2 bases and J 3 bases; nucleotides not matched to a gene: 5. In nucleotides, the CDR3 is TGCGCCAGCAGCTTCTGGCGCGGGAGGGAAGAGACCCAGTACTTC. Translating it yields CASSFWRGREETQYF.

The chain employs TRBV5-6 and TRBJ2-7, with D possibly TRBD1 on 6 matching bases. The CDR3 is 14 amino acids. Germline V gene data show CDR1 as SGHDT and CDR2 as YYEEEE. Trimming shortened V by 6 bases and J by 4 bases, and 17 bases separated the two germline ends. The CDR3 DNA reads TGTGCCAGCAATTCTGGACAGTCCCAATACGAGCAGTACTTC. Translation gives CASNSGQSQYEQYF.

CDR3: CASNTDAGRIEQFF. The CDR3, as DNA: TGTGCCAGCAACACTGACGCAGGGAGGATTGAGCAGTTCTTC. The chain recombines TRBV12-3 or TRBV12-4 with TRBJ2-1, with D possibly being TRBD2 (6 bases). The CDR3 sequence is 14 residues long. V was clipped by 7 bases and J by 9 bases, with 19 bases between them.

This chain uses TRBV20-1 with TRBJ2-1; D ambiguous. This CDR3 is 15 amino acids long. The germline CDR1 and CDR2 sequences are DFQATT and SNEGSKA (reference sequence). V lost 3 bases, J lost 4 bases, and 16 bases lay in between. The CDR3 loop reads CSASPPDGLYNEQFF. CDR3 DNA sequence: TGCAGTGCTAGCCCCCCCGACGGGCTGTACAATGAGCAGTTCTTC.

The chain couples TRBV29-1 to TRBJ2-3, with D uncertain. Germline CDR1 SQVTM, CDR2 ANQGSEA. Trimming took 6 bases from V and 1 from J, leaving 11 bases between them. The CDR3 is 13 amino acids. The CDR3 DNA sequence: TGCAGCGTCCCCTTAGTTGGCACAGATACGCAGTATTTT. This codes for CSVPLVGTDTQYF.

This chain uses TRBV27 with TRBJ1-5; perhaps TRBD1 as D (5 bases). The V gene's germline CDR1 is MNHEY and CDR2 SMNVEV (reference sequence). The CDR3 totals 14 residues. The V gene lost 3 bases and the J gene lost 7 bases, with 13 bases spanning the gap. This CDR3 reads CASSFSPGYQPQHF. DNA for the CDR3: TGTGCCAGCAGTTTCTCCCCAGGGTACCAGCCCCAGCATTTT.

This rearrangement joins TRBV27 to TRBJ1-2; TRBD1 might be the D (5 bases). The CDR3 spans 16 residues. The V and J ends lost 0 bases and 3 bases respectively, with 14 bases between them. Germline CDR1 and CDR2: MNHEY and SMNVEV (reference sequence). CDR3 DNA sequence: TGTGCCAGCAGTTTATCCTGGGGGGTAGTTCACTATGGCTACACCTTC. Protein: CASSLSWGVVHYGYTF.

V usage is TRBV10-3 and J usage is TRBJ2-7; D tentatively fits TRBD1 or TRBD2 (5 bases each). V gave up 6 bases and J gave up 5 bases, with 14 bases separating them. Germline loops: CDR1 ENHRY, CDR2 SYGVKD. This CDR3 is built from 13 residues. The CDR3: CAISEIGDHEQYF. CDR3 coding DNA: TGTGCCATCAGCGAGATCGGGGACCACGAGCAGTACTTC.

This clonotype occurred a few times. The rearrangement links TRBV20-1 to TRBJ2-7; perhaps TRBD2 as D (6 bases). The germline V gene has CDR1 DFQATT and CDR2 SNEGSKA (reference sequence). V shed 4 bases and J shed 2 bases, with 15 bases lying between them. The CDR3 has 14 residues. The CDR3 is CSATTGVLTYEQYF. The CDR3 bases are TGCAGTGCTACAACGGGGGTCCTCACCTACGAGCAGTACTTC.

This clonotype was counted between two and nine times. This chain connects TRBV10-3 to TRBJ2-1; possibly TRBD2 for D (6 bases). CDR3 size: 16 residues. Trimming cost V 0 bases and J 8 bases, with 17 bases left between them. The germline V gene encodes CDR1 ENHRY and CDR2 SYGVKD. The CDR3 sequence is CAISESTSPGGDEQFF. CDR3 DNA sequence: TGTGCCATCAGTGAGTCAACTAGCCCGGGTGGAGATGAGCAGTTCTTC.

This clonotype was seen more than once but under ten times. This chain uses TRBV29-1 with TRBJ1-2; D is ambiguous. Trimming removed 3 bases at V and 2 bases at J, with 10 bases between. This CDR3 comprises 13 residues. The germline gives CDR1 SQVTM, CDR2 ANQGSEA. The CDR3 nucleotides read TGCAGCGTTGAGCTAGGCCACAACTATGGCTACACCTTC. Translating it yields CSVELGHNYGYTF.

The V and J genes are TRBV3-1 and TRBJ2-1; D perhaps matches TRBD1 (6 bases). The germline V gene encodes CDR1 LGHDT and CDR2 YNNKEL (reference sequence). The CDR3 has 14 residues. Trimming left V 2 bases short and J 8 bases short, with 13 bases between. This CDR3 is CASSQIQGKHEQFF. CDR3 in DNA: TGTGCCAGCAGCCAAATTCAGGGGAAGCATGAGCAGTTCTTC.

This clonotype was observed a handful of times. The CDR3 nucleotides read TGTGCCAGCAGCCAAGGGGCCGAATTTTCCTACGAGCAGTACTTC. This gives the protein CASSQGAEFSYEQYF. The genes are TRBV4-2 and TRBJ2-7; D unresolved. V was cut by 1 base and J by 1 base, with 11 bases left in between. Germline-derived CDR1 and CDR2 are LGHNA and YNFKEQ. The CDR3 has 15 residues.

This clonotype was observed a few times. The chain has TRBV7-2 and TRBJ2-6, with D possibly TRBD1 on 5 matching bases. The CDR3 totals 18 residues. Trimming removed 5 bases from V and 0 bases from J, with 17 bases in between. Germline CDR1 reads SGHTA; CDR2 reads FQGNSA. The DNA for the CDR3 is TGTGCCAGCAGCCTCCGACAGAGAGTGAGCTCTGGGGCCAACGTCCTGACTTTC. Translated, it gives CASSLRQRVSSGANVLTF.